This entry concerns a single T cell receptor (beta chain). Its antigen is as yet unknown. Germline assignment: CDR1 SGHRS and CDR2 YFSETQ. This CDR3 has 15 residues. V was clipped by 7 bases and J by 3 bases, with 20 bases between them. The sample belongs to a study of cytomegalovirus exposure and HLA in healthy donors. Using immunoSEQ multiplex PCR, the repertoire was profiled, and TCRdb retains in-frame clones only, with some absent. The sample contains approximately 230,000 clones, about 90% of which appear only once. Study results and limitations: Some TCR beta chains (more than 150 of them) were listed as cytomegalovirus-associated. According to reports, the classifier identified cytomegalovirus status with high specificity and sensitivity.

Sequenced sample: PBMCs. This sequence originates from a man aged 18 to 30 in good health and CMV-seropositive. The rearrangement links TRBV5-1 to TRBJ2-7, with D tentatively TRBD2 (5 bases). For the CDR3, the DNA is TGCGCCAGCGGTGTTGGCGTGGCCGCGGGCTACGAGCAGTACTTC. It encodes CASGVGVAAGYEQYF.